The clone carrying this T cell receptor beta chain was seen only a few times. No antigen is known for it. The data derive from a study of T-cell memory formation after mild COVID-19. Study-wide context: Largely, TCR clusters stayed within a single donor. Whole-study findings and limits: A subset of responding clones appeared in pre-infection memory, suggesting cross-reactive memory joined. Day 37-peaking second-wave clones had unconfirmed SARS-CoV-2 specificity. Shrinking CD4+ clones were chiefly CM and EM; CD8+ ones were chiefly EMRA.

Trimming left V 6 bases short and J 1 base short, with 15 bases between. The CDR3 has 15 residues. From germline, CDR1 is MNHEY and CDR2 SVGAGI. From the 5' RACE reads, TCRdb called clonotypes with MiXCR, one entry per CDR3 protein. The table lists approximately 150,000 distinct CDR3 sequences, about 19% of them singletons, with about 2.1% in the top ten. The sample was PBMCs or a T cell subset sorted from them (not recorded which). The clonotype was recovered from an adult woman who had mild COVID-19 (a few samples of this study predate the infection). Cell type and time point are not known. The rearrangement joins TRBV6-5 to TRBJ1-1; a weak D match, TRBD1 (6 bases). The CDR3 protein is CASSPRQVWNTEAFF. The CDR3 nucleotides read TGTGCCAGCAGCCCCCGACAGGTCTGGAACACTGAAGCTTTCTTT.